This T cell receptor (beta chain) is drawn from a study of blood T cell repertoires in COVID-19. On the study more broadly: The origin of the acute and convalescent COVID-19 samples was the United States, Italy and Spain. PBMCs, B-cell-depleted T cells, or T cells provided the cDNA or gDNA that made up the material.

In the original analysis: Estimated nucleated cell counts came from reference gene primer amplification. Sequenced by immunoSEQ multiplex PCR; TCRdb stores in-frame clones only, minus some. V and J calls and clone size are given by that table; D and trimming were obtained from the DNA. The table has about 69,000 clones, under 85% seen once. This clone was detected once. The CDR3 sequence is 14 residues long. Germline CDR1 and CDR2: MGHRA and YSYEKL. Trimming removed 1 base at V and 0 bases at J, with 5 bases between. Material for sequencing was peripheral blood. The V and J genes are TRBV4-1 and TRBJ2-3; D gene ambiguous. This clonotype was sampled from a man aged 55 to 70 with acute or convalescent COVID-19. DNA for the CDR3: TGCGCCAGCAGCCAAGTTCGGAGCACAGATACGCAGTATTTT. Translated: CASSQVRSTDTQYF.